The 14 T cell receptor beta chains below come from one sample, sequenced in a study of blood T cell repertoires in COVID-19. The method was immunoSEQ multiplex PCR; TCRdb's version includes in-frame clones alone and lacks a portion of them. This repertoire shows under 300,000 clones, 88% found once; its top ten account for 3.1%. Material: PBMCs or T cells enriched from blood (not recorded which). The receptors originated from a middle-aged woman who had been exposed to COVID-19.

This chain joins TRBV6-2 or TRBV6-3 and TRBJ1-3; 7 positions match TRBD1. This CDR3 is built from 16 residues. J lost 5 bases, V lost 4 bases, and 11 bases had no gene match. CDR1 and CDR2 from the germline V gene are MNHEY and SVGEGT. CDR3 amino acids: CASSSPIRDRRNTIYF. The CDR3, as DNA: TGTGCCAGCAGTTCGCCCATCCGGGACAGAAGAAACACCATATATTTT.

The chain recombines TRBV5-1 with TRBJ2-7; the D gene is possibly TRBD1 (5 bases). The germline gives CDR1 SGHRS, CDR2 YFSETQ. This CDR3 spans 15 amino acids. Trimming cost V 0 bases and J 3 bases, with 13 bases left between them. The CDR3 bases are TGCGCCAGCAGCTTGGCTCCCACAGGCTACTACGAGCAGTACTTC. Translated: CASSLAPTGYYEQYF. The full variable domain, with the rest looked up from reference TRBV5-1 and TRBJ2-7, is KAGVTQTPRYLIKTRGQQVTLSCSPISGHRSVSWYQQTPGQGLQFLFEYFSETQRNKGNFPGRFSGRQFSNSRSEMNVSTLELGDSALYLCASSLAPTGYYEQYFGPGTRLTVT.

This chain joins TRBV5-6 and TRBJ1-1; no clear D gene. CDR3 length: 16 residues. Trimming shortened V by 0 bases and J by 0 bases, and 12 bases separated the two germline ends. Germline values: CDR1 SGHDT, CDR2 YYEEEE. The CDR3 loop reads CASSLDLGLMNTEAFF. For the CDR3, the DNA is TGTGCCAGCAGCTTGGACCTCGGACTCATGAACACTGAAGCTTTCTTT.

The V call is TRBV15, the J call TRBJ2-7; no definite D call. The CDR3 sequence is 13 residues long. Per germline, CDR1 LNHNV and CDR2 YYDKDF (reference sequence). Deletions cut 0 bases from V and 3 bases from J, with 6 bases between. CDR3 bases: TGTGCCACCAGCAGAGACTTCCGCTACGAGCAGTACTTC. Protein product: CATSRDFRYEQYF.

On this clone itself: An end of the junction does not agree with germline; a read error may underlie this. The chain employs TRBV5-1 and TRBJ2-2; a weak D match, TRBD1 (5 bases). Germline CDR1 is SGHRS and CDR2 is YFSETQ. The CDR3 covers 15 residues. This chain's CDR3 is CASSQSTGNTGELFF. CDR3 coding DNA: TGTGCCAGCAGCCAATCAACAGGGAACACCGGGGAGCTGTTTTTT. Looking up the rest from reference TRBV5-1 and TRBJ2-2 gives the full variable domain: KAGVTQTPRYLIKTRGQQVTLSCSPISGHRSVSWYQQTPGQGLQFLFEYFSETQRNKGNFPGRFSGRQFSNSRSEMNVSTLELGDSALYLCASSQSTGNTGELFFGEGSRLTVL.

The chain employs TRBV7-2 and TRBJ2-5; TRBD2 aligns across 11 bases. The germline gives CDR1 SGHTA, CDR2 FQGNSA. The CDR3 covers 13 residues. Trimming at V came to 6 bases and at J to 9 bases, leaving 6 bases not matched to a gene. CDR3 protein: CASRPLAGVSQYF. CDR3 nucleotide sequence: TGTGCCAGCAGACCACTAGCGGGAGTGTCCCAGTACTTC.

In this sample, this clone turned up once. This chain uses TRBV6-1 with TRBJ1-6; a weak D match, TRBD1 (5 bases). There are 15 residues in the CDR3. V was shortened by 2 bases and J by 8 bases, with 13 bases between the two germline ends. Per the germline V gene, CDR1 is MNHNS and CDR2 is SASEGT. The CDR3 is CASSESRGLYSPLHF. Here the CDR3 DNA reads TGTGCCAGCAGTGAAAGTCGGGGGTTGTATTCACCCCTCCACTTT.

This clone was seen a few times. The chain joins TRBV24-1 to TRBJ1-2; 7 nucleotides line up with TRBD1. Germline V gene lookup returns CDR1 KGHDR and CDR2 SFDVKD. The V and J ends lost 3 bases and 4 bases, in that order; junction bases with no gene match: 10. The CDR3 consists of 16 residues. For the CDR3, the DNA is TGTGCCACCAGTGATCCGTCAAACAGGGGCCGCTATGGCTACACCTTC. Translated: CATSDPSNRGRYGYTF.

This clone was counted once. The rearrangement links TRBV11-2 to TRBJ2-6, with 9 bases lining up with TRBD1. There are 18 residues in the CDR3. Germline values: CDR1 SGHAT, CDR2 FQNNGV. After removal of 6 bases from V and 4 bases from J, the junction contained 13 bases not matched to a gene. The CDR3 sequence is CASRKLQGAYRGANVLTF. The CDR3 DNA is TGTGCCAGCAGAAAACTACAGGGGGCTTATCGCGGGGCCAACGTCCTGACTTTC.

V gene TRBV14 combines with J gene TRBJ2-5, with TRBD2 matching over 7 bases. Trimming at V came to 4 bases and at J to 4 bases, leaving 18 bases not matched to a gene. Germline V lookup: CDR1 SGHDN, CDR2 FVKESK. The CDR3 length is 18 residues. The CDR3 coding sequence is TGTGCCAGCAGCCGACAACTCCGGGCGGGAGCAGTGGGAGAGACCCAGTACTTC. Translation gives CASSRQLRAGAVGETQYF.

CDR3 nucleotide sequence: TGTGCCATCACAGGGGGGGCTAACTATGGCTACACCTTC. It translates to CAITGGANYGYTF. The chain has TRBV19 and TRBJ1-2; TRBD1 aligns across 8 bases. This CDR3 comprises 13 residues. V was pared by 10 bases and J by 0 bases, with 4 bases of the junction left unmatched. Germline CDR1 LNHDA, CDR2 SQIVND (reference sequence).

This chain uses TRBV28 with TRBJ1-1; D gene uncertain. This CDR3 is 12 amino acids long. The V end lost 0 bases, the J end lost 5 bases, and 4 bases lay between the germline ends. Germline values: CDR1 MDHEN, CDR2 SYDVKM. CDR3 sequence: CASSLWETEAFF. Written as DNA, the CDR3 is TGTGCCAGCAGTTTATGGGAGACTGAAGCTTTCTTT.

The CDR3 reads CASRGWSPDTQYF. CDR3 sequence (DNA): TGTGCCAGCAGAGGATGGAGTCCAGATACGCAGTATTTT. The gene calls are TRBV11-3 and TRBJ2-3; D gene ambiguous. CDR1 is SGHNT and CDR2 is YENEEA in the germline V gene. The CDR3 totals 13 residues. V lost 6 bases and J 4 bases, leaving 11 bases between the germline ends. Full variable domain (missing parts from reference TRBV11-3 and TRBJ2-3): EAGVVQSPRYKIIEKKQPVAFWCNPISGHNTLYWYLQNLGQGPELLIRYENEEAVDDSQLPKDRFSAERLKGVDSTLKIQPAELGDSAVYLCASRGWSPDTQYFGPGTRLTVL.

A note on this clone: The junction and the germline gene differ at one end; a read error may be behind it. The rearrangement joins TRBV20-1 to TRBJ1-2; 8 bases fit TRBD1. Germline V gives CDR1 DFQATT, CDR2 SNEGSKA (reference sequence). The CDR3 covers 11 residues. The CDR3 DNA reads as TGCAGTGCTAGAACCCTGGACAGGGTTCACTTC. It is translated as CSARTLDRVHF.